These 30 T cell receptor beta chains were all obtained from the same sample, sequenced in a study of blood T cell repertoires in COVID-19. Generated by immunoSEQ multiplex PCR, the TCRdb table keeps only in-frame clones and is missing some. The table has around 86,000 clones, around 87% seen once. Sequencing input: peripheral blood. Source of these receptors: a human donor with acute or convalescent COVID-19. The donor label of this sample is uncertain.

This chain joins TRBV29-1 and TRBJ1-1; D unresolved. Per the germline V gene, CDR1 is SQVTM and CDR2 is ANQGSEA. The CDR3 is 12 residues long. V was clipped by 4 bases and J by 11 bases, with 17 bases between them. CDR3 region: CSVALDTSGAFF. The CDR3 nucleotides are TGCAGCGTTGCCCTAGACACCTCGGGGGCTTTCTTT.

This clone was detected only once. The gene calls are TRBV7-9 and TRBJ1-4, with D maybe TRBD1 (6 bases). Germline V gives CDR1 SEHNR, CDR2 FQNEAQ (reference sequence). Trimming shortened V by 1 base and J by 4 bases, and 10 bases separated the two germline ends. This CDR3 has 15 amino acids. CDR3 bases: TGTGCCAGCAGCTTAGTAAAGGGGGTTAATGAAAAACTGTTTTTT. Protein sequence: CASSLVKGVNEKLFF.

A note on this clone: An end of the junction differs from the germline gene, which may be a read error. The chain couples TRBV28 to TRBJ2-7; D perhaps matches TRBD1 (7 bases). Germline V gene lookup returns CDR1 MDHEN and CDR2 SYDVKM. The CDR3 loop spans 13 amino acids. The CDR3 loop reads CASRRDSSYEQHF. CDR3 nucleotide sequence: TGTGCCAGCAGGCGGGACAGTAGTTACGAGCAGCACTTC.

J is TRBJ1-4 and V is TRBV7-9, with D possibly matching TRBD1 (6 bases). The CDR3 is 15 amino acids. Trimming took off 3 bases at V and 8 bases at J, with 16 bases between the two ends. Germline V gene data show CDR1 as SEHNR and CDR2 as FQNEAQ (reference sequence). CDR3 DNA sequence: TGTGCCAGCAGCTTCCCTCCGGGGGGCAGGGAAAAACTGTTTTTT. Residues: CASSFPPGGREKLFF.

The chain links TRBV5-1 to TRBJ2-3, with D unclear. Trimming cost V 0 bases and J 3 bases, with 5 bases left between them. This CDR3 contains 13 residues. Looked up from germline, CDR1 is SGHRS and CDR2 is YFSETQ. The CDR3 DNA is TGCGCCAGCAGCTTGGCCCGGACAGATACGCAGTATTTT. It is translated as CASSLARTDTQYF. The full variable domain, its missing parts supplied by reference TRBV5-1 and TRBJ2-3, is KAGVTQTPRYLIKTRGQQVTLSCSPISGHRSVSWYQQTPGQGLQFLFEYFSETQRNKGNFPGRFSGRQFSNSRSEMNVSTLELGDSALYLCASSLARTDTQYFGPGTRLTVL.

This clone was counted a single time. J is TRBJ2-1 and V is TRBV28, with D perhaps TRBD2 (7 bases). Germline CDR1 and CDR2: MDHEN and SYDVKM. This CDR3 is 12 amino acids long. V dropped 4 bases and J dropped 15 bases, with 16 bases sitting between them. CDR3 sequence: CASSSTGRVRFF. Here the CDR3 DNA reads TGTGCCAGCAGTTCCACAGGGAGGGTGAGGTTCTTC.

The chain combines TRBV28 with TRBJ1-6, with D tentatively TRBD1 (5 bases). The germline V and J ends were trimmed by 3 bases and 7 bases, with 16 bases remaining between them. Germline V gene data show CDR1 as MDHEN and CDR2 as SYDVKM. The CDR3 has 16 residues. The CDR3 DNA reads TGTGCCAGCAGTTTCCCCCCCAGACAGCGCAATTCACCCCTCCACTTT. As protein: CASSFPPRQRNSPLHF.

The chain combines TRBV5-4 with TRBJ1-4; D call uncertain. The CDR3 spans 14 residues. Trimming removed 1 base at V and 4 bases at J, with 8 bases between. The V gene's germline CDR1 is SGHNT and CDR2 YYREEE (reference sequence). The chain's CDR3 is CASSLISDNEKLFF. CDR3 nucleotide sequence: TGTGCCAGCAGCTTGATCTCAGATAATGAAAAACTGTTTTTT.

V gene TRBV6-2 or TRBV6-3 combines with J gene TRBJ1-2; 7 positions agree with TRBD1. With 2 bases clipped from V and 6 bases from J, the junction kept 6 bases outside the gene matches. The length of the CDR3 is 14 residues. Per the germline V gene, CDR1 is MNHEY and CDR2 is SVGEGT. Here the CDR3 DNA reads TGTGCCAGCAGTTACCGACAGGGTACGGATGGCTACACCTTC. Translated: CASSYRQGTDGYTF.

This chain connects TRBV27 to TRBJ2-1; D not certain. Trimming took 6 bases from V and 6 from J, leaving 18 bases between them. The CDR3 is 15 residues long. CDR1 is MNHEY, CDR2 SMNVEV, per germline (reference sequence). The CDR3 region is CASSLLDSTGNEQFF. In nucleotides, the CDR3 is TGTGCCAGCAGCCTTTTAGACTCGACCGGCAATGAGCAGTTCTTC.

The V and J genes are TRBV5-4 and TRBJ2-7, with D perhaps TRBD1 (6 bases). In germline, CDR1 is SGHNT, CDR2 YYREEE (reference sequence). Deletions cut 1 base from V and 3 bases from J, with 11 bases between. The CDR3 runs to 14 residues. In DNA, the CDR3 is TGTGCCAGCAGCTTGAGACTGGACAGCTACGAGCAGTACTTC. Protein: CASSLRLDSYEQYF.

The chain couples TRBV28 to TRBJ2-3; D may be TRBD1 (6 bases). V shed 5 bases and J shed 4 bases, with 13 bases lying between them. The V gene's germline CDR1 is MDHEN and CDR2 SYDVKM. The CDR3 consists of 14 residues. In nucleotides, the CDR3 is TGTGCCAGCAGTGAATTACAGGGACCAGATACGCAGTATTTT. Protein sequence: CASSELQGPDTQYF. Combining the CDR3 with reference TRBV28 and TRBJ2-3 gives the whole variable domain DVKVTQSSRYLVKRTGEKVFLECVQDMDHENMFWYRQDPGLGLRLIYFSYDVKMKEKGDIPEGYSVSREKKERFSLILESASTNQTSMYLCASSELQGPDTQYFGPGTRLTVL.

This sequence joins TRBV18 and TRBJ2-4; TRBD1 aligns across 7 bases. The germline V gene has CDR1 KGHSH and CDR2 LQKENI. J lost 0 bases, V lost 3 bases, and 8 bases had no gene match. CDR3 length equals 17 residues. CDR3 sequence (DNA): TGTGCCAGCTCACCCCCCGGGACAGACCTAGCCAAAAACATTCAGTACTTC. Its translation is CASSPPGTDLAKNIQYF.

The V gene is TRBV6-5, the J gene TRBJ2-7; 9 bases match TRBD1. Germline trimming cut 4 bases from V and 2 bases from J; bases unmatched to any gene: 6. The CDR3 has 15 amino acids. CDR1 is MNHEY, CDR2 SVGAGI, per germline. In nucleotides, the CDR3 is TGTGCCAGCAGTTCCCAGGGGACAGGGCCCTACGAGCAGTACTTC. Protein: CASSSQGTGPYEQYF.

The chain has TRBV28 and TRBJ1-2; D is possibly TRBD1 (6 bases). In germline, CDR1 is MDHEN, CDR2 SYDVKM. V was cut by 2 bases and J by 5 bases, with 6 bases left in between. The CDR3 runs 12 residues. CDR3 nucleotides: TGTGCCAGCAGTTTACAGGGGTATGGCTACACCTTC. It yields the protein CASSLQGYGYTF.

This clone occurred once. The DNA is left out, because the CDR3 cannot be placed on it with certainty; the CDR3 is given as TCRdb lists it. The chain joins TRBV6-5 to TRBJ1-3. Inclusive of both ends, the CDR3 amounts to 16 amino acids. Germline V gives CDR1 MNHEY, CDR2 SVGAGI. The CDR3 here is CASSSSQGREGNTIYF.

The chain combines TRBV27 with TRBJ1-1; D is undetermined. V gave up 5 bases and J gave up 5 bases, with 12 bases separating them. The CDR3 sequence is 13 residues long. From germline, CDR1 is MNHEY and CDR2 SMNVEV (reference sequence). The CDR3 nucleotides are TGTGCCAGCAGTATCTCAGCGGAGACTGAAGCTTTCTTT. This codes for CASSISAETEAFF.

The chain couples TRBV19 to TRBJ1-3; TRBD1 matches 10 bases. V lost 5 bases, J lost 6 bases, and 7 bases stayed unmatched. The germline gives CDR1 LNHDA, CDR2 SQIVND (reference sequence). CDR3 size: 15 residues. The CDR3 DNA reads as TGTGCCAGTAGTCGACAGGGGGCCGCGGTAAACACCATATATTTT. Protein: CASSRQGAAVNTIYF.

The DNA of the CDR3 is TGTGCCAGCAGTGAGGAGGGAAGGAACACTGAAGCTTTCTTT. Its protein product is CASSEEGRNTEAFF. The chain combines TRBV25-1 with TRBJ1-1; no clear D. The V gene's germline CDR1 is MGHDK and CDR2 SYGVNS. V dropped 3 bases and J dropped 1 base, with 9 bases sitting between them. CDR3 length: 14 amino acids.

The J gene is TRBJ2-7, the V gene TRBV2; TRBD1 is a possible D gene (6 bases). The CDR3 loop spans 16 amino acids. The germline V gene has CDR1 SNHLY and CDR2 FYNNEI. Trimming shortened V by 6 bases and J by 4 bases, and 22 bases separated the two germline ends. Here the CDR3 DNA reads TGTGCCAGCAGGGAACCGGGACAAGCCACCCAATACGAGCAGTACTTC. Amino acids: CASREPGQATQYEQYF.

This chain links TRBV3-1 (or the pseudogene TRBV3-2) with TRBJ2-3; 9 nucleotides agree with TRBD2. CDR1 and CDR2 (germline): LGHDT, YNNKEL (reference sequence). The CDR3 spans 18 residues. The J segment lost 5 bases and the V segment lost 0 bases, leaving 12 bases of the junction unmatched. CDR3 DNA: TGTGCCAGCAGCCAAGAACGGCTTGCGGGGGGGCTAAGAGATACGCAGTATTTT. It yields the protein CASSQERLAGGLRDTQYF.

The gene calls are TRBV27 and TRBJ2-7; 10 nucleotides line up with TRBD1. Unmatched junction bases numbered 3, after V lost 5 bases and J lost 5 bases. Germline V gene lookup returns CDR1 MNHEY and CDR2 SMNVEV (reference sequence). The CDR3 spans 13 residues. Here the CDR3 DNA reads TGTGCCAGCAGTCCGGACAGGGGGGACGAGCAGTACTTC. It translates to CASSPDRGDEQYF.

This chain connects TRBV5-1 to TRBJ2-2; a possible D gene is TRBD2 (6 bases). Germline assignment: CDR1 SGHRS and CDR2 YFSETQ. The CDR3 covers 15 residues. The germline V and J ends were trimmed by 4 bases and 0 bases, with 10 bases remaining between them. CDR3 bases: TGCGCCAGCAGCCCCGGGACTTCGAACACCGGGGAGCTGTTTTTT. Encoded protein: CASSPGTSNTGELFF.

The chain joins TRBV5-6 to TRBJ1-4; 7 nucleotides match TRBD1. CDR1 SGHDT and CDR2 YYEEEE come from the germline V gene. CDR3 length equals 15 residues. V lost 5 bases to trimming and J lost 5 bases; unmatched junction nucleotides: 9. In DNA, the CDR3 is TGTGCCAGCAGAAGAACCGGGACAGAGAATGAAAAACTGTTTTTT. Its translation: CASRRTGTENEKLFF.

The chain recombines TRBV10-3 with TRBJ2-5, with TRBD1 identical over 12 bases. This CDR3 has 15 residues. The V segment lost 6 bases and the J segment 3 bases; nucleotides outside the gene matches: 5. CDR1 is ENHRY, CDR2 SYGVKD, per germline. The CDR3 spells CAIRDGTGGEETQYF. In DNA, the CDR3 is TGTGCCATCAGGGACGGGACAGGGGGCGAAGAGACCCAGTACTTC.

This CDR3 reads CASDQGAQETQYF. The CDR3, as DNA: TGTGCCAGTGATCAGGGGGCCCAAGAGACCCAGTACTTC. The chain combines TRBV7-9 with TRBJ2-5; 8 nucleotides align to TRBD1. V trimming: 9 bases; J trimming: 1 base; junction bases outside the gene matches: 4. The germline V gene has CDR1 SEHNR and CDR2 FQNEAQ (reference sequence). The CDR3 has 13 residues.

The sample holds one count of this clone. The V call is TRBV6-2 or TRBV6-3, the J call TRBJ2-5, with 8 positions matching TRBD1. Germline V gene sequence: CDR1 MNHEY, CDR2 SVGEGT. The CDR3 has 15 amino acids. V trimming: 6 bases; J trimming: 7 bases; junction bases outside the gene matches: 13. CDR3 sequence reads: CASSPQGAVQRTQYF. The CDR3, as DNA: TGTGCCAGCAGCCCCCAGGGGGCGGTTCAGCGGACCCAGTACTTC.

V is TRBV27 and J is TRBJ2-2; 7 nucleotides align to TRBD1. The length of the CDR3 is 13 residues. Losses at the gene ends were 6 bases for V and 6 bases for J; bases not matched to a gene: 4. Germline lookup yields CDR1 MNHEY and CDR2 SMNVEV (reference sequence). CDR3 DNA sequence: TGTGCCAGCAGCCAGAGGGGGCCCGGGGAGCTGTTTTTT. It encodes CASSQRGPGELFF.

CDR3 DNA sequence: TGTGCCAGCAGCGTAGAGGGGGTATCGGGCGGGGAGCTGTTTTTT. It specifies CASSVEGVSGGELFF. The chain uses TRBV9 and TRBJ2-2; perhaps TRBD1 as D (6 bases). Trimming pared 0 bases from V and 7 bases from J, leaving 13 bases between. Germline CDR1 SGDLS, CDR2 YYNGEE. The CDR3 covers 15 residues. Full variable domain (rest looked up from reference TRBV9 and TRBJ2-2): DSGVTQTPKHLITATGQRVTLRCSPRSGDLSVYWYQQSLDQGLQFLIQYYNGEERAKGNILERFSAQQFPDLHSELNLSSLELGDSALYFCASSVEGVSGGELFFGEGSRLTVL.

This clone was recorded once. The genes are TRBV7-9 and TRBJ2-6; possible D gene TRBD1, 6 bases. V shed 5 bases and J shed 0 bases, with 14 bases lying between them. The CDR3 is 17 amino acids. Germline CDR1 reads SEHNR; CDR2 reads FQNEAQ (reference sequence). The CDR3 coding sequence is TGTGCCAGCAGCCCCAGGACAGCTAACTCTGGGGCCAACGTCCTGACTTTC. Its translation is CASSPRTANSGANVLTF.